This T cell receptor (beta chain) appears in the sequencing data of a study of Ad26.COV2.S vaccination and SARS-CoV-2 variants. Study as a whole: Donor allocation was to the COV1001 Ad26.COV2.S trial arm. Overall study results and limits: Relative to placebo recipients, vaccine recipients exhibited elevated spike-specific TCR breadth.

This CDR3 contains 14 residues. The V gene lost 6 bases and the J gene lost 0 bases, with 10 bases spanning the gap. Germline V gene sequence: CDR1 MNHEY, CDR2 SVGAGI. As regards this clone: Its antigen is still unknown.

Measured with immunoSEQ multiplex PCR; TCRdb has only the in-frame clones, and not every one. The sample shows roughly 380,000 clones, approximately 81% of them seen only once. Treatment defined: 15 to 20 received Ad26.COV2.S at low or high dose, single or two shots; several received placebo; per-sample allocation not given. Each sample was drawn 63 days after the first injection (of vaccine or placebo). This chain uses TRBV6-5 with TRBJ2-3; D unresolved. The starting material was peripheral blood, obtained in a trial of Ad26.COV2.S vaccine versus placebo. This TCR derives from a person between 18 and 60 years old who received the Ad26.COV2.S COVID-19 vaccine or a placebo. CDR3 sequence (DNA): TGTGCCAGCAGCTCGGGCGTTAGCACAGATACGCAGTATTTT. As protein: CASSSGVSTDTQYF.